This T cell receptor (beta chain) derives from a study of cytomegalovirus exposure and HLA in healthy donors. With 60 Vbeta and 13 Jbeta primers, the PCR was carried out. Profiling relied on immunoSEQ multiplex PCR, and the TCRdb table lists in-frame clones only, not all of them. The table includes about 160,000 clones, 60% to 85% detected once. This CDR3 comprises 13 residues. The germline V gene has CDR1 SNHLY and CDR2 FYNNEI. V gave up 6 bases and J gave up 11 bases; unmatched junction bases: 10. This clone occurred once. Antigen specificity is unknown. Within the sample, other DNA sequences also encode this same CDR3. Whole-study results and caveats: Earlier analysis found most TCR beta V segments productive about 90% or about 30% of the time. Later analysis indicated greater clonal expansion among HLA-associated TCR beta chains than among equally common other chains.

The sequence derives from a female donor in good health and CMV-seronegative. The sample taken for sequencing was PBMCs. The J gene is TRBJ2-5, the V gene TRBV2; 9 nucleotides line up with TRBD1. CDR3: CASSPGQGGTQYF. The CDR3 bases are TGTGCCAGCAGCCCGGGACAGGGTGGGACTCAGTACTTC.